This TCR beta chain was captured by sequencing in a study of blood T cell repertoires in COVID-19. Study-level background: Nucleic acid was either cDNA or gDNA, and it came from T cells, B-cell-depleted T cells, or PBMCs.

As originally analysed: Reference gene primer amplification yielded estimated nucleated cell counts. Clones were read by immunoSEQ multiplex PCR, and TCRdb kept only the in-frame ones, dropping some. V and J calls and clone size follow that table, whereas D and trimming were derived from the DNA. The sample includes fewer than 350,000 clones, approximately 90% of them seen just once. Germline V CDR1 and CDR2: ENHRY, SYGVKD. This CDR3 is 16 amino acids long. J gave up 2 bases and V 3 bases, and 2 bases lay outside the gene matches. The sample comprised PBMCs or T cells enriched from blood (not recorded which). The sequence was obtained from a woman in her sixties or seventies in a cohort exposed to, infected with or recovered from COVID-19 (not recorded which). J is TRBJ2-6 and V is TRBV10-3; 9 positions match TRBD1. The CDR3 here is CAISEGTGTGANVLTF. CDR3 nucleotide sequence: TGTGCCATCAGTGAAGGGACAGGGACTGGGGCCAACGTCCTGACTTTC.